The T cell receptor beta chain described here comes from a study of beta chain features in type 1 diabetes. Regarding the study as a whole: These data did not resolve whether HLA type affects TCRB rearrangement. In type 1 diabetes patients, VDJ junctions had fewer insertions; deletions at these junctions were more frequent.

In its sample, this clone was seen a few times. Its antigen remains unidentified. Reverse transcribing all isolated RNA meant expressed TCRB transcripts were sequenced. Each sample of naive, central memory or regulatory T cells had, on average, around 3.3 million reads. Measured with immunoSEQ multiplex PCR; TCRdb has only the in-frame clones, and not every one. The data show about 130,000 clones, roughly a tenth seen once. The CDR3 is 13 amino acids. CDR1 MNHEY and CDR2 SVGAGI come from the germline V gene. V was shortened by 4 bases and J by 6 bases, with 11 bases between the two germline ends. V gene TRBV6-5 combines with J gene TRBJ2-3, with unresolved D. The clonotype originates from a man between 18 and 29 years old in good health. Material: central memory CD4+ T cells from blood. Here the CDR3 DNA reads TGTGCCAGCAGTTCCGTATCCCTTGATACGCAGTATTTT. It yields the protein CASSSVSLDTQYF.